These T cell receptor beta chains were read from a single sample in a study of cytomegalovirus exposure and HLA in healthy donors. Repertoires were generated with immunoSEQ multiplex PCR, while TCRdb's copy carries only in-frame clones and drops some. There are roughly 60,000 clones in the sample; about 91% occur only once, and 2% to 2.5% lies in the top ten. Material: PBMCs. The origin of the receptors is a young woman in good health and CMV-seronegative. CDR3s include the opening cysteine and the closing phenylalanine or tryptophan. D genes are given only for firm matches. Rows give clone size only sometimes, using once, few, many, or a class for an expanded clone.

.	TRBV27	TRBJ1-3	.	TGTGCCAGCAGTTTATTGGGGGGGCGCCCTGGAAACACCATATATTTT	CASSLLGGRPGNTIYF
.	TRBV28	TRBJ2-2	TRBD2	TGTGCCAGCAGTCTCCGACTAGCGCTCACCGGGGAGCTGTTTTTT	CASSLRLALTGELFF
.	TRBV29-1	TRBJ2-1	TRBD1	TGCAGCGCTGACAGGGATTTGAGGAATGAGCAGTTCTTC	CSADRDLRNEQFF
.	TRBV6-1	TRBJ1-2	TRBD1	TGTGCCAGCAGAGCTACAGGGGGCATAAGCTATGGCTACACCTTC	CASRATGGISYGYTF
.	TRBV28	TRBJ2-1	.	TGTGCCAGCAGTTTAACCGGGGTTTACAATGAGCAGTTCTTC	CASSLTGVYNEQFF
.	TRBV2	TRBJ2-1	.	TGTGCCAGGGAACGCGGCCCCGGCTACAATGAGCAGTTCTTC	CARERGPGYNEQFF
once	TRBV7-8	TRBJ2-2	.	TGTGCCAGCAGTAAGACTAGAATATTTCGGGCGGGCACCGGGGAGCTGTTTTTT	CASSKTRIFRAGTGELFF
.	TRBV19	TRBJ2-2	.	TGTGCCAGTAGTATGAGGGATCGATCAGGGGCTGGCACCGGGGAGCTGTTTTTT	CASSMRDRSGAGTGELFF
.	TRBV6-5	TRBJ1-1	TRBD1	TGTGCCAGCAGGGAGACAGGGACTGAAGCTTTCTTT	CASRETGTEAFF
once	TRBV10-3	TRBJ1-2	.	TGTGCCATCAGTGATCTGGGGCAGAGGCCTAACTATGGCTACACCTTC	CAISDLGQRPNYGYTF
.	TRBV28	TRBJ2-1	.	TGTGCCAGCACCACTGGAACTATGGTCAATGAGCAGTTCTTC	CASTTGTMVNEQFF
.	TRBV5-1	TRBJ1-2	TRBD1	TGCGCCAGCAGCCAAGGACAGGTCTCGGGATCTGGCTACACCTTC	CASSQGQVSGSGYTF
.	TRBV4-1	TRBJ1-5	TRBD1	TGCGCCAGCAGCCAAGAAGAGACAGGGGCGAATCAGCCCCAGCATTTT	CASSQEETGANQPQHF
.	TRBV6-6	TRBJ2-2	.	TGTGCCAGCAGGTACCAGGGGAACACCGGGGAGCTGTTTTTT	CASRYQGNTGELFF
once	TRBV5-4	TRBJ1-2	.	TGTGCCAGCAGCCCACTTTCCGGGGTCGGGGGTGGCTACACCTTC	CASSPLSGVGGGYTF
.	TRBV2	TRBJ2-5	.	TGTGCCAGCAGTGTAACGTTGACAACCTCCCAAGAGACCCAGTACTTC	CASSVTLTTSQETQYF
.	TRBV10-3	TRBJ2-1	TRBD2	TGTGCCATCAGTGAGTCGAGCGGGAGCTACAATGAGCAGTTCTTC	CAISESSGSYNEQFF
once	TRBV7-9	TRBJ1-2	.	TGTGCCAGCAGCAGCGACTATGGCTACACCTTC	CASSSDYGYTF
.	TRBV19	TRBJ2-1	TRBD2	TGTGCCAGTAGTATACGGGCGGGAGGGGTAAATGAGCAGTTCTTC	CASSIRAGGVNEQFF
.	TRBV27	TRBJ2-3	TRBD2	TGTGCCAGCAGTTTAGCGACTAGCGGGATGAACCGAGATACGCAGTATTTT	CASSLATSGMNRDTQYF
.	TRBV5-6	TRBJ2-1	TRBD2	TGTGCCAGCAGCTTGGAACTCGGACTAGCGGGGTACAATGAGCAGTTCTTC	CASSLELGLAGYNEQFF
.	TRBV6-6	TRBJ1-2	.	TGTGCCAGCAGTAACACTAAGACAGGACTCGACTATGGCTACACCTTC	CASSNTKTGLDYGYTF
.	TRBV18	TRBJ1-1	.	TGTGCCAGCTCCACCACGGGGGACACTGAAGCTTTCTTT	CASSTTGDTEAFF
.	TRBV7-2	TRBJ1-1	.	TGTGCCAGCAGCCCCCCCTGGCGGGACACTGAAGCTTTCTTT	CASSPPWRDTEAFF
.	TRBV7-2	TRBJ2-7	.	TGTGCCAGCAGCGTAACGGACTTTTACTACGAGCAGTACTTC	CASSVTDFYYEQYF
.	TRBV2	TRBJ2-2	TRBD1	TGTGCCAGCAGCGCGATCCAGGGGGCGAACACCGGGGAGCTGTTTTTT	CASSAIQGANTGELFF
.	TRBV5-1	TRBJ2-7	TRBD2	TGCGCCAGCAGATCAAACCTAGCGGGAGGGCCACAAGGCGAGCAGTACTTC	CASRSNLAGGPQGEQYF
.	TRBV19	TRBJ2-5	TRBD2	TGTGCCAGTAGTATGGGGGCGGGACTAGAAGAGACCCAGTACTTC	CASSMGAGLEETQYF
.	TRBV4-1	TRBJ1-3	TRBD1	TGCGCCAGCAGCCTCGGACAGGGGAGCTCTGGAAACACCATATATTTT	CASSLGQGSSGNTIYF
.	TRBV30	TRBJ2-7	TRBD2	TGTGCCTGGAGTTTCCAGAGGGGGACTAGCGGGGGAAGCTCCTACGAGCAGTACTTC	CAWSFQRGTSGGSSYEQYF
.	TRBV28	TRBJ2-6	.	TGTGCCAGCAGCGCGAAGAGCTCTGGGGCCAACGTCCTGACTTTC	CASSAKSSGANVLTF
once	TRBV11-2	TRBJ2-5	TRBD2	TGTGCCAGCAGCTTAAGGCTAGCGGAAAGCCAAGAGACCCAGTACTTC	CASSLRLAESQETQYF
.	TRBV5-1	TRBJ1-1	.	TGCGCCAGCAGCTTGCTGGCCAGGGACACTGAAGCTTTCTTT	CASSLLARDTEAFF
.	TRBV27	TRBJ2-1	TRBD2	TGTGCCAGCAGCGATACTATAGCGGGAGGATACAATGAGCAGTTCTTC	CASSDTIAGGYNEQFF
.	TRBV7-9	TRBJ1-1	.	TGTGCCAGCAGCTTAGTAGGCCTCGGAGGGACCCCGAACACTGAAGCTTTCTTT	CASSLVGLGGTPNTEAFF
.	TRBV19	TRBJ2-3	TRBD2	TGTGCCAGTAGTCCCCATGGGGGGAGCGGGAGGTCGGCAGATACGCAGTATTTT	CASSPHGGSGRSADTQYF
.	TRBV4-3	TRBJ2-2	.	TGCGCCAGCAGCCAAGAGTTTCCGCGGACCGGGGAGCTGTTTTTT	CASSQEFPRTGELFF
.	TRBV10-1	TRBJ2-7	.	TGCGCCAGCAGTGACAGGGCCCCCTACGAGCAGTACTTC	CASSDRAPYEQYF
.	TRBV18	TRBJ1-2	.	TGTGCCAGCTCACCACGTGAGGGTGGCTACACCTTC	CASSPREGGYTF
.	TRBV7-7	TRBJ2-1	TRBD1	TGTGCCAGCTCAAACCGGGACAGCTCCTACAATGAGCAGTTCTTC	CASSNRDSSYNEQFF
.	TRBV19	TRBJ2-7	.	TGTGCCAGTAGTATAGGGCAGGGGTACGAGCAGTACTTC	CASSIGQGYEQYF
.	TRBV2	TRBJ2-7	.	TGTGCCAGCAGTGAATATCGCTACGAGCAGTACTTC	CASSEYRYEQYF
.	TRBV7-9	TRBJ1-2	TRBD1	TGTGCCAGCATAACCGGGACAGGGTCCTATGGCTACACCTTC	CASITGTGSYGYTF
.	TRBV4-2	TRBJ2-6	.	TGTGCCAGCAGCCAAGTAAATTCGGGTCCTGGGGCCAACGTCCTGACTTTC	CASSQVNSGPGANVLTF
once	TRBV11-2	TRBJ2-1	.	TGTGCCAGCAGCTTAAGCGACTACCTCATTCCCAATGAGCAGTTCTTC	CASSLSDYLIPNEQFF
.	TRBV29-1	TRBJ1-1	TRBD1	TGCAGCGTTGAAGGGTCCCAGCCAGGGGGTGAAGCTTTCTTT	CSVEGSQPGGEAFF
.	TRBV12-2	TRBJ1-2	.	TGTGCAAGTCGCCACAGGTTACTCCTGGCCTATGGCTACACCTTC	CASRHRLLLAYGYTF
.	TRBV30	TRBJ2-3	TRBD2	TGTGCCTGGAGTGGTACTAGCGGGAGACTCACAGATACGCAGTATTTT	CAWSGTSGRLTDTQYF
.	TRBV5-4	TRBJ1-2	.	TGTGCCAGCAGCTCGAGCACAGGACAGCTGAGGTATGGCTACACCTTC	CASSSSTGQLRYGYTF
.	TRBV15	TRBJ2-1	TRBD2	TGTGCCACCAGCAGAGTAGCGACGGGAGGAACATCCTACAATGAGCAGTTCTTC	CATSRVATGGTSYNEQFF
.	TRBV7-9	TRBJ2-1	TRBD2	TGTGCCAGCAGTCACCTAGCGGGAGACTCCAATGAGCAGTTCTTC	CASSHLAGDSNEQFF
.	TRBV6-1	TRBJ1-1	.	TGTGCCAGCAGTTACGGGGGTGAAGCTTTCTTT	CASSYGGEAFF
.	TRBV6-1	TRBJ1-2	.	TGTGCCAGCAGGTCCGGCTCCTCCCGGGGAAATGGCTACACCTTC	CASRSGSSRGNGYTF
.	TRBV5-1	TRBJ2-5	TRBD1	TGCGCCAGCAGCTTGGAAGGGGGCAGGGAGACCCAGTACTTC	CASSLEGGRETQYF
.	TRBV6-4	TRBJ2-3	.	TGTGCCAGCAGTGAGGGGAGCGGGAGCACAGATACGCAGTATTTT	CASSEGSGSTDTQYF
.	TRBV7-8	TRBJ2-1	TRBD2	TGTGCCAGCAGCTTTTCGGGAGGCCGCGATGAGCAGTTCTTC	CASSFSGGRDEQFF
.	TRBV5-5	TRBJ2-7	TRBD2	TGTGCCAGCAGCTTGACTAGCGGGAGCTACGAGCAGTACTTC	CASSLTSGSYEQYF
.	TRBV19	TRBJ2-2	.	TGTGCCAGTAGTATAGATCCCTCGAACACCGGGGAGCTGTTTTTT	CASSIDPSNTGELFF
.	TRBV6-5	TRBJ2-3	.	TGTGCCAGCAGTTACTGGGGGCGAGATACGCAGTATTTT	CASSYWGRDTQYF
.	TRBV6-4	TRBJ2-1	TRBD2	TGTGCCAGCAGCCCCGGTAGTAGCGGGAGGGCAATTGATGAGCAGTTCTTC	CASSPGSSGRAIDEQFF